This is a list of T cell receptor beta chains from one sample in a study of T cells after yellow fever vaccination. TCRdb reanalysed the 5' RACE reads using MiXCR and keeps one entry per CDR3 protein. Of 450,000 to 550,000 distinct CDR3 sequences in the sample, over 15% were seen once. This sample comprised PBMCs, obtained 15 days after the yellow fever booster vaccination. The receptors originated from a man between 25 and 39 years old who received the YFV17D yellow fever vaccine. Each CDR3 is given with its conserved first and last residue. The D gene is left open where the match is weak. Clone size is shown for a subset of rows, as once, few, many or a class of expanded clone.

V gene	D gene	clone size	J gene	CDR3 protein	CDR3 DNA
TRBV10-2	TRBD2	NA	TRBJ2-7	CASTPQLAFEGEQYF	TGCGCCAGCACCCCCCAACTAGCGTTTGAGGGCGAGCAGTACTTC
TRBV20-1	NA	few	TRBJ2-1	CSVERANEQFF	TGCAGTGTAGAGAGGGCCAATGAGCAGTTCTTC
TRBV7-2	TRBD1	few	TRBJ2-5	CASSRTRQGRTTQYF	TGTGCCAGCAGCCGCACGAGACAGGGACGTACGACCCAGTACTTC
TRBV5-6	NA	NA	TRBJ1-2	CASSPFGTQVDGYTF	TGTGCCAGCAGCCCCTTCGGGACACAAGTCGATGGCTACACCTTC
TRBV25-1	NA	NA	TRBJ2-5	CASSDPQEIQETQYF	TGTGCCAGCAGTGACCCCCAGGAAATACAAGAGACCCAGTACTTC
TRBV6-2/TRBV6-3	NA	NA	TRBJ2-7	CASGTNRGGEVGEQYF	TGTGCCAGCGGGACTAACCGAGGGGGTGAGGTCGGCGAGCAGTACTTC
TRBV19	NA	many	TRBJ1-5	CASSIIAGEPQHF	TGTGCCAGTAGTATTATCGCCGGGGAGCCCCAGCATTTT
TRBV9	NA	NA	TRBJ2-1	CASSVRERILLNEQFF	TGTGCCAGCAGCGTAAGGGAAAGAATTTTACTCAATGAGCAGTTCTTC
TRBV6-2/TRBV6-3	TRBD2	few	TRBJ2-1	CASSYGREGPGNEQFF	TGTGCCAGCAGTTACGGGCGGGAGGGCCCTGGGAATGAGCAGTTCTTC
TRBV5-1	TRBD2	few	TRBJ2-1	CASSFRTSGSSYNEQFF	TGCGCCAGCAGCTTCCGGACTAGCGGTAGCTCCTACAATGAGCAGTTCTTC
TRBV5-4	NA	NA	TRBJ2-2	CASSLSGFGGELFF	TGTGCCAGCAGCTTGAGCGGGTTTGGCGGGGAGCTGTTTTTT
TRBV10-3	NA	few	TRBJ2-3	CAIMNLEGPGDTQYF	TGTGCCATCATGAATCTTGAGGGCCCCGGGGATACGCAGTATTTT
TRBV20-1	TRBD2	few	TRBJ2-1	CSARVEVAGGPGYNEQFF	TGCAGTGCTAGGGTTGAGGTTGCGGGAGGGCCCGGGTACAATGAGCAGTTCTTC
TRBV19	NA	few	TRBJ2-7	CASSTRAGTVSSYEQYF	TGTGCCAGTAGTACGCGCGCCGGGACGGTAAGCTCCTACGAGCAGTACTTC
TRBV29-1	NA	few	TRBJ2-7	CSVRSSAYEQYF	TGCAGCGTTCGATCTAGCGCCTACGAGCAGTACTTC
TRBV29-1	NA	few	TRBJ2-5	CSVDRAETQYF	TGCAGCGTTGACAGGGCAGAGACCCAGTACTTC
TRBV5-4	TRBD1	few	TRBJ2-5	CASSLPGQAQTQYF	TGTGCCAGCAGCCTGCCGGGACAGGCTCAGACCCAGTACTTC